The TCR beta chain described here comes from a study of T cell responses to AZD1222 COVID-19 vaccine (dated by TCRdb to about 2021). For context, the study as a whole: AZD1222 recipients whose second dose came at about 4 weeks and those whose second dose came at about 12 weeks were combined into one group, since spike-specific TCR depth and breadth did not differ between the two schedules. A total of more than 230 trial participants underwent TCR sequencing, of whom about 200 received two doses of AZD1222 and about 25 received two doses of the MenACWY control vaccine. Trial participants were enrolled by age into subgroups of 18-55, 56-69 and 70-plus years, and around 140, 26 and 57 TCR-sequenced participants, respectively, were included in these subgroups.

Of note for this clone: Its specific antigen is unknown. No quality values exist for individual bases; no much larger clone is one base distant.

General findings and caveats noted by the study authors: Conclusions about previously exposed vaccinees were limited because only a handful of AZD1222 recipients were SARS-CoV-2 seropositive at baseline. Nearly half of unique spike-specific TCRs reportedly recognized epitopes outside regions mutated in the B.1.351 and B.1.1.7 variants. The 56-69-year group was small, and its depth increase did not reach significance, likely because of low power. Because no samples from the day 14 peak response were available, repertoires could be characterized only after the peak T cell response. After two AZD1222 doses, both the breadth and the depth of spike-specific TCRs were significantly higher than at day 0 and than in MenACWY recipients. Vaccine-associated CD4 TCRs spanned the whole spike protein, with dominant responses in regions 160-218 and 743-854. Participants were mostly white British, with more females than males. The authors suggested clonal diversity may have been underestimated.

What this sample's time point label stands for: baseline before first vaccination. Vaccinee samples were obtained from the UK trials COV001 and COV002, which included a single-blind randomized controlled phase 2/3 trial of AZD1222 (ChAdOx1 nCoV-19) in healthy adults. Trial participant PBMC samples were collected at day 0 and day 28 after the second dose for TCRbeta chain sequencing. The CDR3 regions of human TCRbeta chains were subjected to immunosequencing. The authors' analysis ran thus. Repertoire TCRs were checked for matches against a reference library of SARS-CoV-2-specific TCRs that had been generated using the MIRA antigen-specificity platform. Breadth meant the fraction of unique TCRs that were SARS-CoV-2-associated, whereas depth meant the fraction of total T cells that were SARS-CoV-2-associated. Using the MIRA data, each spike-specific TCR was assigned both to the spike region to which the TCR was reactive and to a CD4 or CD8 class. Log10-transformed breadth and depth values were compared by one-way ANOVA with Sidak's multiple comparisons tests. Not all clones reach the TCRdb copy of this immuneACCESS table, which keeps in-frame sequences only. Checked studies attribute under half of the gap to unresolved V genes and leave the rest unexplained. That table supplies the V and J calls and clone size; D and trimming were determined from the DNA. A total of around 95,000 clones appear in this sample, around 90% of them only once. The ten largest clones capture around 1.7% of the sample.

V lost 3 bases and J lost 4 bases; the stretch between them is 6 bases long. The cysteine opens and the phenylalanine closes a CDR3 of 12 amino acids. The DNA shown is the 36-base CDR3, in frame from base 1. From the germline V gene, CDR1 is WSHSY and CDR2 is SAAADI. The rearrangement joined TRBV10-2 to TRBJ2-5, with no reliable assignment of the D segment. The source material was peripheral blood, sampled on day 0 of AZD1222 vaccination. The receptor was derived from an adult in good health. The DNA sequence reads TGCGCCAGCAGTGATTGGGCAGAGACCCAGTACTTC. This codes for CASSDWAETQYF.